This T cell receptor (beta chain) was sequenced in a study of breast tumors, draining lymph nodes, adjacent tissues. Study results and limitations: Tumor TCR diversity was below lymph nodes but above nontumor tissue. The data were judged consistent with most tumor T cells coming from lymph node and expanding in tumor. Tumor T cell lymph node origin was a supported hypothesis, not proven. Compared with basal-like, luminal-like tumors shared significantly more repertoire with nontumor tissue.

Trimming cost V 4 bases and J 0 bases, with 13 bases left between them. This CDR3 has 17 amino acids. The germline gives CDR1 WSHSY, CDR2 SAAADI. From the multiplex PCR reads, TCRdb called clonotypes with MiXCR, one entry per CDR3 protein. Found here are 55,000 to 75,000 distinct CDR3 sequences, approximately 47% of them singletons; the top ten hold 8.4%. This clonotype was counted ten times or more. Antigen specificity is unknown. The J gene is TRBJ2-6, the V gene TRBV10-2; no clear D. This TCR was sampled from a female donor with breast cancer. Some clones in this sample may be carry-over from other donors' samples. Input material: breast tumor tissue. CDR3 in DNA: TGCGCCAGCAGTGTAGGATGGGTTGACTCTGGGGCCAACGTCCTGACTTTC. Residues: CASSVGWVDSGANVLTF.